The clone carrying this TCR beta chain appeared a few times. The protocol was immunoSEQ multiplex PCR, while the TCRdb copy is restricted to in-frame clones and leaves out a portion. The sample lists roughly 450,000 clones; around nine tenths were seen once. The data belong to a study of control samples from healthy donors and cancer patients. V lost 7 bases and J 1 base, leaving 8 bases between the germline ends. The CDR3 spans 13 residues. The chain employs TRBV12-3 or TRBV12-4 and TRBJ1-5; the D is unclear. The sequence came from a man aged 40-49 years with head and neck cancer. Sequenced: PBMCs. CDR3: CASNEESNQPQHF. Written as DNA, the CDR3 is TGTGCCAGCAACGAGGAGAGCAATCAGCCCCAGCATTTT.